A selection of T cell receptor beta chains follows, all from one sample in a study of control samples from healthy donors and cancer patients. Libraries were prepared by immunoSEQ multiplex PCR; TCRdb keeps only in-frame clonotypes and omits some of them. The table lists around 170,000 clones, about 90% of them singletons, with approximately 0.7% in the top ten. Sequencing was performed on blood. All receptors derive from a woman aged 25 to 39 in good health. The CDR3 runs from the conserved cysteine through the conserved F or W. Each record gives: CDR3 DNA, CDR3 protein, J gene, V gene, D gene, clone size. A D gene is named only where the DNA matches it firmly. Clone size appears in some rows only: once, few, many, or a class for an expanded clone.

cdr3_nt: TGTGCCAGCAGCTTAGAAGTAGCGGGGTCCTACAATGAGCAGTTCTTC
cdr3_aa: CASSLEVAGSYNEQFF
j_call: TRBJ2-1
v_call: TRBV11-2
d_call: TRBD2
clone_size: NA

cdr3_nt: TGTGCCAGCAGCGTAGCTCCCAGGAGCATCTATGGCTACACCTTC
cdr3_aa: CASSVAPRSIYGYTF
j_call: TRBJ1-2
v_call: TRBV9
d_call: NA
clone_size: NA

cdr3_nt: TGTGCCAGCAGCCAAGAAGGTGCCCCAGATACGCAGTATTTT
cdr3_aa: CASSQEGAPDTQYF
j_call: TRBJ2-3
v_call: TRBV4-2
d_call: NA
clone_size: NA

cdr3_nt: TGTGCCAGCAGTGAACGAGGCGGGAGGGCCAAGGAGCAGTACTTC
cdr3_aa: CASSERGGRAKEQYF
j_call: TRBJ2-7
v_call: TRBV6-1
d_call: TRBD2
clone_size: NA

cdr3_nt: TGCAGTGCCCGGTCTTCATACGAGCAGTACTTC
cdr3_aa: CSARSSYEQYF
j_call: TRBJ2-7
v_call: TRBV20-1
d_call: NA
clone_size: NA

cdr3_nt: TGTGCCAGCAGCCCAGACAGGGTGAACACTGAAGCTTTCTTT
cdr3_aa: CASSPDRVNTEAFF
j_call: TRBJ1-1
v_call: TRBV3-1/TRBV3-2
d_call: TRBD1
clone_size: NA

cdr3_nt: TGTGCCACCAGCAGAGAGGAAGGACTGAGCTCCTACAATGAGCAGTTCTTC
cdr3_aa: CATSREEGLSSYNEQFF
j_call: TRBJ2-1
v_call: TRBV15
d_call: NA
clone_size: NA

cdr3_nt: TGCGCCAGCAGCTTCCGGGGGTATCAGCCCCAGCATTTT
cdr3_aa: CASSFRGYQPQHF
j_call: TRBJ1-5
v_call: TRBV5-1
d_call: NA
clone_size: few

cdr3_nt: TGCGCCAGCAGCTCCCTCATGAGCGGGAAAACAGATACGCAGTATTTT
cdr3_aa: CASSSLMSGKTDTQYF
j_call: TRBJ2-3
v_call: TRBV5-1
d_call: TRBD2
clone_size: NA

cdr3_nt: TGTGCCAGCAGTTATTTTCGGGGCGCGGGAGAGACCCAGTACTTC
cdr3_aa: CASSYFRGAGETQYF
j_call: TRBJ2-5
v_call: TRBV6-5
d_call: NA
clone_size: once

cdr3_nt: TGCGCCAGCAGCCGGGGACAGGGGAATAGCGAGCAGTACTTC
cdr3_aa: CASSRGQGNSEQYF
j_call: TRBJ2-7
v_call: TRBV4-1
d_call: TRBD1
clone_size: NA

cdr3_nt: TGTGCCAGCAGCCGCCGACGGGAAAAACTGTTTTTT
cdr3_aa: CASSRRREKLFF
j_call: TRBJ1-4
v_call: TRBV13
d_call: NA
clone_size: NA

cdr3_nt: TGTGCCAGCAGCTTGGGGGGGCTAGCGGGAGATAATGAGCAGTTCTTC
cdr3_aa: CASSLGGLAGDNEQFF
j_call: TRBJ2-1
v_call: TRBV5-4
d_call: TRBD2
clone_size: NA

cdr3_nt: TGTGCCAGTAGGTGGCTAGAGGGCTCCCTAGATACGCAGTATTTT
cdr3_aa: CASRWLEGSLDTQYF
j_call: TRBJ2-3
v_call: TRBV19
d_call: NA
clone_size: few

cdr3_nt: TGTGCCAGCAGTCCGAACAGGGGACATACGCAGTATTTT
cdr3_aa: CASSPNRGHTQYF
j_call: TRBJ2-3
v_call: TRBV28
d_call: TRBD1
clone_size: once

cdr3_nt: TGTGCCAGCAGCTCCGTTCTGACTAGCGGGAGGCCCGAGCAGTACTTC
cdr3_aa: CASSSVLTSGRPEQYF
j_call: TRBJ2-7
v_call: TRBV9
d_call: TRBD2
clone_size: once

cdr3_nt: TGTGCCAGTAACACACAGGGCACGGAGCAGCCCCAGCATTTT
cdr3_aa: CASNTQGTEQPQHF
j_call: TRBJ1-5
v_call: TRBV19
d_call: NA
clone_size: NA

cdr3_nt: TGTGCCAGTAGTATCGGACAGATGAACACTGAAGCTTTCTTT
cdr3_aa: CASSIGQMNTEAFF
j_call: TRBJ1-1
v_call: TRBV19
d_call: NA
clone_size: once

cdr3_nt: TGTGCCAGCAGCCCCGAGGCTAGGTACGAGCAGTACTTC
cdr3_aa: CASSPEARYEQYF
j_call: TRBJ2-7
v_call: TRBV7-9
d_call: NA
clone_size: NA

cdr3_nt: TGCAGCGTTGAGGGGGGGTTGTTAGCGGACTCCTACAATGAGCAGTTCTTC
cdr3_aa: CSVEGGLLADSYNEQFF
j_call: TRBJ2-1
v_call: TRBV29-1
d_call: TRBD2
clone_size: NA

cdr3_nt: TGTGCCAGCACTCCCCGGGACAGGCGGAAGGAGACCCAGTACTTC
cdr3_aa: CASTPRDRRKETQYF
j_call: TRBJ2-5
v_call: TRBV28
d_call: TRBD1
clone_size: NA

cdr3_nt: TGTGCCAGCAGACCCGGGACAGGGGGGCCAGAGACCCAGTACTTC
cdr3_aa: CASRPGTGGPETQYF
j_call: TRBJ2-5
v_call: TRBV7-9
d_call: TRBD1
clone_size: NA

cdr3_nt: TGTGCTAGTGGTTTGGGTATAGGGGATGAAAAACTGTTTTTT
cdr3_aa: CASGLGIGDEKLFF
j_call: TRBJ1-4
v_call: TRBV12-5
d_call: NA
clone_size: NA